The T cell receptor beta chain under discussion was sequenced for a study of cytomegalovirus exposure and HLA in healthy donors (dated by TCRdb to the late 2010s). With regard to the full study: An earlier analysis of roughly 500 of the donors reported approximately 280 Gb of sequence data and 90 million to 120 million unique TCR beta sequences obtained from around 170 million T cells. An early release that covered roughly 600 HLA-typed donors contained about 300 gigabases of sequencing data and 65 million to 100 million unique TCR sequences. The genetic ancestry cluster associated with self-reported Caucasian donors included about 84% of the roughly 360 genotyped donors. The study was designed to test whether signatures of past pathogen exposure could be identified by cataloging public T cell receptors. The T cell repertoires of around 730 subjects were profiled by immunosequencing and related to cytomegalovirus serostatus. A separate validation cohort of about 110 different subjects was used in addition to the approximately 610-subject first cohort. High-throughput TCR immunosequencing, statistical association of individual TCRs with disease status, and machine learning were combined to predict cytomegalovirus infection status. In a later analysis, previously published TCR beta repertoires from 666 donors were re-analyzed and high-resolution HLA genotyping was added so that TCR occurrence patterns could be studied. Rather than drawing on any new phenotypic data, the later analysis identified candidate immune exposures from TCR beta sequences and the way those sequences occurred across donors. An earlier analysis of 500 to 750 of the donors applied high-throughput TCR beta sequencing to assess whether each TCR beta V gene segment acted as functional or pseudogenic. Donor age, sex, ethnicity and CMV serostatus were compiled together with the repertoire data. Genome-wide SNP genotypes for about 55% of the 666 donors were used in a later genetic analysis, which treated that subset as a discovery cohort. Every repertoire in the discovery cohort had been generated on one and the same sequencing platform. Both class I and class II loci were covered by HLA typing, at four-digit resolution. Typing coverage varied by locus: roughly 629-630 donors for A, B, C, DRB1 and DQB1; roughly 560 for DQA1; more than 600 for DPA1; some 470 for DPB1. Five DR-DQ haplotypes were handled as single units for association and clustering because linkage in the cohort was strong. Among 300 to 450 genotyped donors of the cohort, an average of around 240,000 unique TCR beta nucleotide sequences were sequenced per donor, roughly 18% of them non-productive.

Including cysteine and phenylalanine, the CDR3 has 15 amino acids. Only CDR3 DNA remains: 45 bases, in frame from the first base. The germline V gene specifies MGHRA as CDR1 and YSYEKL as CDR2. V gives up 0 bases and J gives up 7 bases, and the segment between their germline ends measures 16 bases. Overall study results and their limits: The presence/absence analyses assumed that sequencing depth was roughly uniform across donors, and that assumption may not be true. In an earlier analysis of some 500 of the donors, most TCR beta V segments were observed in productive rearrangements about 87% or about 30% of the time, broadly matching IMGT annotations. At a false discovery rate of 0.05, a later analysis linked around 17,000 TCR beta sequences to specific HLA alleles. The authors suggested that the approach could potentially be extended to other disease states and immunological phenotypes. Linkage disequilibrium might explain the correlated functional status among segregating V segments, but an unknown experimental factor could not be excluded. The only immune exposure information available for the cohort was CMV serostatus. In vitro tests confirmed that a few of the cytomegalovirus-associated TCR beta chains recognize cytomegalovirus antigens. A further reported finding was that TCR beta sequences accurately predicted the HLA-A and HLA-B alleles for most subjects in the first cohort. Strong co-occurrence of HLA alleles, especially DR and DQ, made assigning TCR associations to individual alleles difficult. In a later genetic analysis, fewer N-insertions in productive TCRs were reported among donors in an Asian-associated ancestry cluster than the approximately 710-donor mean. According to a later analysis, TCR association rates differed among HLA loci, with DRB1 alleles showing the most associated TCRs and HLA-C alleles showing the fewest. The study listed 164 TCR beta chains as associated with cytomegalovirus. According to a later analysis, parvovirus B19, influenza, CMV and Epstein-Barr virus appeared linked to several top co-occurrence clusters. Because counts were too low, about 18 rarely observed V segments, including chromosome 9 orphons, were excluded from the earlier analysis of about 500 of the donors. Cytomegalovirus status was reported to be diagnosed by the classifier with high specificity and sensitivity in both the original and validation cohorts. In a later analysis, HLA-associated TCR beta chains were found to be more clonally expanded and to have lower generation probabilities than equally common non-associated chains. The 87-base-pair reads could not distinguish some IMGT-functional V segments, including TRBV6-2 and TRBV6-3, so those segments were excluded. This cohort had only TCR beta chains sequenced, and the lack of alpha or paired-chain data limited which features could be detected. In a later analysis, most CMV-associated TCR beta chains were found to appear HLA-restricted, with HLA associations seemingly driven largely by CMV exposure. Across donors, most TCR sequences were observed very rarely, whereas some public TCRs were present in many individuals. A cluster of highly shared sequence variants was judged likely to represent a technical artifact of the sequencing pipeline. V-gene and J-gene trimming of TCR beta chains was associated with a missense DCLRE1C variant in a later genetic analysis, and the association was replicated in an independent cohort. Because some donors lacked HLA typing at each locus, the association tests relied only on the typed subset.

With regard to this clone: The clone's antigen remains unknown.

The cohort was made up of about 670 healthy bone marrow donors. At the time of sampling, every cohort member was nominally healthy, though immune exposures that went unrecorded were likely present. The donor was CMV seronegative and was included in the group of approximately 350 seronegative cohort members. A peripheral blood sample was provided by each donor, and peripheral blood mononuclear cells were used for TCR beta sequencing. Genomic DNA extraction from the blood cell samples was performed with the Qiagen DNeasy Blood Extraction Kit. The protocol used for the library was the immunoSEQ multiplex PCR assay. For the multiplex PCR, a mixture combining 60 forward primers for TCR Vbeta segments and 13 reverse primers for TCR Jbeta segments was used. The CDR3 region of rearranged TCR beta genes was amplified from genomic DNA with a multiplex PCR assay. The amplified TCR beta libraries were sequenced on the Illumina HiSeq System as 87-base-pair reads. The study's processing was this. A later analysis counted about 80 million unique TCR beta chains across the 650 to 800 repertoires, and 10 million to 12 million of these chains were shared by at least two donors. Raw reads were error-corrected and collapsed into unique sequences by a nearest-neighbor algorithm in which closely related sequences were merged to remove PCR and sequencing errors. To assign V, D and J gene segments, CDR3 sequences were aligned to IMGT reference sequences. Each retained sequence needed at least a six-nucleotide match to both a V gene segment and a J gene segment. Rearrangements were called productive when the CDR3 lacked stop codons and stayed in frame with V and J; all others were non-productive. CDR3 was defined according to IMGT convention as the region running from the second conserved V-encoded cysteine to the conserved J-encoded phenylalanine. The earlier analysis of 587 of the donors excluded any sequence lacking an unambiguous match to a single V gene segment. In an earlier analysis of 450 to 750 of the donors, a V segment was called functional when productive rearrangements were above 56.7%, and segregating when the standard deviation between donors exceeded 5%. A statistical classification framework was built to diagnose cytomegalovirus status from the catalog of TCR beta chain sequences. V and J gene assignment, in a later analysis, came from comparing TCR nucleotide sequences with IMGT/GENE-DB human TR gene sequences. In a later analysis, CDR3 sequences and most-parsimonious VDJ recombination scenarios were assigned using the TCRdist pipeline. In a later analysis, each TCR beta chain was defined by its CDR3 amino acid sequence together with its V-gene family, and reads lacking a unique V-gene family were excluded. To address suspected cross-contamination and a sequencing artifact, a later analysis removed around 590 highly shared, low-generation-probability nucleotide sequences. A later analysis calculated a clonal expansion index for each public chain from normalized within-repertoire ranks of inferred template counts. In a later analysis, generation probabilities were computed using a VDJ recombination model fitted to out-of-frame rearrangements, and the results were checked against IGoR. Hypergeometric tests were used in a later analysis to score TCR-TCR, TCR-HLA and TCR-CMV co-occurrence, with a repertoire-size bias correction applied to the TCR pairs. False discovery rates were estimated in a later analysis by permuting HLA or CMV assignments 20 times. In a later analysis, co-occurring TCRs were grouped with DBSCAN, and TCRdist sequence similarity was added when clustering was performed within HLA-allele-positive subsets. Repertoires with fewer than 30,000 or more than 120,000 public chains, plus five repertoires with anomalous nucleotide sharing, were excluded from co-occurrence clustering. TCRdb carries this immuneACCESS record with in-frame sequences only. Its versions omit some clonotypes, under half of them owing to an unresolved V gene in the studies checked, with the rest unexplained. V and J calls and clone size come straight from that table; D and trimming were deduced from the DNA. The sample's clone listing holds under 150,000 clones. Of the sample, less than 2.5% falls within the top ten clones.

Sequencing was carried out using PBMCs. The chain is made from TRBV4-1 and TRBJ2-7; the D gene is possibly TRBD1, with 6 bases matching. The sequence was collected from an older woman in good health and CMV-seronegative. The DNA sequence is TGCGCCAGCAGCCAAGATGGACAGTCAATTGCGGAGCAGTACTTC. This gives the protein CASSQDGQSIAEQYF.